Listed here are 32 T cell receptor beta chains from one sample, sequenced in a study of response to subunit inactivated influenza vaccine. TCRdb fed the RT-PCR reads into MiXCR, producing one record per CDR3 protein. The sample yields 500,000 to 600,000 distinct CDR3 sequences, 12% to 15% seen once. The specimen comprised PBMCs from blood, sampled 11 to 12 days after vaccination. The receptor source for this set is a man aged 45-65 years who received an inactivated influenza vaccine.

As concerns this clonotype: Being one base from a much bigger clone, this may be a read error. V and J are TRBV6-5 and TRBJ2-2, with 9 bases fitting TRBD2. Germline-derived CDR1 and CDR2 are MNHEY and SVGAGI. The CDR3 runs 15 residues. The CDR3 nucleotides read TGTGCCAGAAGTTACGCGGGAGGGAGCACCGGGGAGCTGTTTTTT. Translated: CARSYAGGSTGELFF.

The gene calls are TRBV6-5 and TRBJ2-5; 11 nucleotides line up with TRBD2. The CDR3 is made up of 16 amino acids. V shed 2 bases and J 7 bases; nucleotides not matched to a gene: 9. Germline V gene sequence: CDR1 MNHEY, CDR2 SVGAGI. The CDR3 DNA follows: TGTGCCAGCAGTTACAAGACTAGCGGGGCGAGGGGGACCCAGTACTTC. This translates into CASSYKTSGARGTQYF.

The chain has TRBV5-4 and TRBJ2-7, with 9 bases matching TRBD2. The CDR3 contains 17 residues. Germline values: CDR1 SGHNT, CDR2 YYREEE (reference sequence). V lost 2 bases to trimming and J lost 1 base; unmatched junction nucleotides: 10. CDR3 sequence (DNA): TGTGCCAGCAGCTTAAGAGCGGGGGGTTCGAGATCCTACGAGCAGTACTTC. Translated: CASSLRAGGSRSYEQYF.

The sample holds a few counts of this clonotype. This rearrangement joins TRBV20-1 to TRBJ2-3; no reliable D call. Trimming removed 0 bases from V and 2 bases from J, with 0 bases in between. This CDR3 comprises 11 residues. Looked up from germline, CDR1 is DFQATT and CDR2 is SNEGSKA (reference sequence). The CDR3, as DNA: TGCAGTGCTAGAGACACAGATACGCAGTATTTT. The encoded protein is CSARDTDTQYF.

The rearrangement links TRBV27 to TRBJ2-2, with 10 bases identical to TRBD1. CDR3 length: 15 amino acids. CDR1 and CDR2 from the germline V gene are MNHEY and SMNVEV (reference sequence). Germline trimming cut 5 bases from V and 4 bases from J; bases unmatched to any gene: 4. The CDR3: CASSAGTGVTGELFF. CDR3 DNA: TGTGCCAGCAGTGCCGGGACAGGGGTCACCGGGGAGCTGTTTTTT.

The rearrangement links TRBV20-1 to TRBJ2-1; TRBD2 agrees at 10 bases. After removal of 1 base from V and 1 base from J, the junction contained 7 bases not matched to a gene. CDR1 is DFQATT and CDR2 is SNEGSKA in the germline V gene (reference sequence). The CDR3 runs 17 residues. The CDR3 reads CSARAIGLAASYNEQFF. For the CDR3, the DNA is TGCAGTGCTAGAGCCATTGGACTAGCGGCTTCCTACAATGAGCAGTTCTTC.

This clonotype turned up a few times. V usage is TRBV4-1 and J usage is TRBJ1-1; possible D gene TRBD1, 5 bases. CDR1 is MGHRA, CDR2 YSYEKL, per germline. The CDR3 consists of 15 residues. V was trimmed by 1 base and J by 4 bases, leaving 13 bases between them. This CDR3 reads CASSQGWGVGTEAFF. CDR3 DNA sequence: TGCGCCAGCAGCCAAGGTTGGGGGGTTGGCACTGAAGCTTTCTTT.

The rearrangement uses TRBV5-1 and TRBJ1-1; possibly TRBD1 for D (5 bases). V lost 0 bases and J lost 3, with 15 bases in between. This CDR3 has 16 amino acids. Germline lookup yields CDR1 SGHRS and CDR2 YFSETQ. DNA of the CDR3: TGCGCCAGCAGCTTGGGGGACGGCCGGCGGGACACTGAAGCTTTCTTT. Its translation is CASSLGDGRRDTEAFF.

This clonotype appeared many times. The genes are TRBV20-1 and TRBJ2-2; tentatively, D is TRBD1 or TRBD2 (5 bases each). Germline values: CDR1 DFQATT, CDR2 SNEGSKA (reference sequence). The CDR3 extends over 12 amino acids. Trimming removed 3 bases at V and 6 bases at J, with 8 bases between. As DNA, the CDR3 is TGCAGTGCTAGTCAGGGAGCCGGGGAGCTGTTTTTT. Protein: CSASQGAGELFF.

This clonotype turned up a few times. The V and J genes are TRBV24-1 and TRBJ2-2, with unresolved D. The CDR3 covers 13 residues. Germline CDR1 and CDR2: KGHDR and SFDVKD. V was cut by 0 bases and J by 6 bases, with 4 bases left in between. The CDR3 nucleotides are TGTGCCACCAGTGATTTGCTTCCCGGGGAGCTGTTTTTT. This sequence encodes CATSDLLPGELFF.

About this clonotype: At one end, the junction sequence differs from germline, possibly due to a read error. The chain is built from TRBV28 and TRBJ2-7, with unresolved D. CDR1 MDHEN and CDR2 SYDVKM come from the germline V gene. The CDR3 runs to 11 residues. CDR3 in DNA: TGTGCCAGCAGTCCCAAGGGCCCACCAGAATTC. Translated: CASSPKGPPEF.

The J gene is TRBJ1-2, the V gene TRBV28; 7 nucleotides agree with TRBD1. V shed 5 bases, J shed 8 bases, and the junction held 14 bases outside the gene matches. In germline, CDR1 is MDHEN, CDR2 SYDVKM. The CDR3 contains 15 residues. The chain's CDR3 is CASSRTGGGYGGYTF. The CDR3 DNA reads TGTGCCAGCAGTCGGACAGGAGGGGGCTATGGGGGCTACACCTTC.

This clonotype was seen only a few times. The V and J genes are TRBV12-3 or TRBV12-4 and TRBJ2-7; 7 nucleotides agree with TRBD2. V dropped 5 bases and J dropped 5; count of bases not matched to a gene: 9. The CDR3 covers 14 residues. CDR3 in amino acids: CASSRLAPPDEQYF. The CDR3 DNA sequence: TGTGCCAGCAGTCGACTAGCCCCCCCCGACGAGCAGTACTTC.

This clonotype was seen only a few times. V is TRBV6-2 or TRBV6-3 and J is TRBJ2-3; a weak D match, TRBD1 (5 bases). Per the germline V gene, CDR1 is MNHEY and CDR2 is SVGEGT. The germline V and J ends were trimmed by 6 bases and 7 bases, with 17 bases remaining between them. This CDR3 has 14 amino acids. As DNA, the CDR3 is TGTGCCAGCAGAAAGGACAAGGGATCGTATACGCAGTATTTT. It translates to CASRKDKGSYTQYF.

This clonotype was observed a few times. This CDR3 reads CASSSLGGDSNQPQHF. The CDR3 nucleotides read TGTGCCAGCAGCTCCCTCGGGGGGGATAGCAATCAGCCCCAGCATTTT. V gene TRBV5-5 combines with J gene TRBJ1-5; possibly TRBD1 for D (5 bases). This CDR3 has 16 amino acids. Germline V gives CDR1 SGHKS, CDR2 YYEKEE (reference sequence). V lost 3 bases and J lost 0, with 13 bases in between.

The table lists this clonotype with many counts. The chain is built from TRBV6-1 and TRBJ2-2; D is uncertain. CDR1 and CDR2 (germline): MNHNS, SASEGT. The CDR3 length is 14 residues. V gave up 5 bases and J gave up 1 base, with 8 bases separating them. In DNA form, the CDR3 reads TGTGCCAGCAGTCCTCAGCGGAACACCGGGGAGCTGTTTTTT. It codes for CASSPQRNTGELFF.

The chain couples TRBV7-2 to TRBJ1-6; weak D call: TRBD1 (5 bases). CDR1 is SGHTA, CDR2 FQGNSA, per germline. The V and J ends lost 3 bases and 10 bases respectively, with 10 bases between them. This CDR3 comprises 13 residues. The CDR3: CASSFGGLSPLHF. The CDR3 coding sequence is TGTGCCAGCAGCTTCGGGGGTTTGTCACCCCTCCACTTT. Variable domain in full (rest from reference TRBV7-2 and TRBJ1-6): GAGVSQSPSNKVTEKGKDVELRCDPISGHTALYWYRQSLGQGLEFLIYFQGNSAPDKSGLPSDRFSAERTGGSVSTLTIQRTQQEDSAVYLCASSFGGLSPLHFGNGTRLTVT.

This rearrangement joins TRBV4-3 to TRBJ1-1, with unresolved D. Germline V gene data show CDR1 as LGHNA and CDR2 as YSLEER. Deletions cut 2 bases from V and 1 base from J, with 5 bases between. This CDR3 region has 13 residues. CDR3: CASSQMGNTEAFF. CDR3 bases: TGCGCCAGCAGCCAAATGGGGAACACTGAAGCTTTCTTT.

This clonotype has ten or more counts. This rearrangement joins TRBV29-1 to TRBJ2-5, with D possibly TRBD1 on 5 matching bases. Trimming took off 6 bases at V and 2 bases at J, with 13 bases between the two ends. Germline CDR1 is SQVTM and CDR2 is ANQGSEA. CDR3 length: 13 residues. The chain's CDR3 is CSVVWTSQETQYF. In DNA, the CDR3 is TGCAGCGTGGTTTGGACATCGCAAGAGACCCAGTACTTC.

This clonotype was recorded a few times. CDR3: CASSEGVGSYEQYF. CDR3 DNA sequence: TGCGCCAGCAGCGAAGGGGTCGGCTCCTACGAGCAGTACTTC. This chain uses TRBV5-1 with TRBJ2-7, with a tentative D call TRBD1 (5 bases). CDR3 length: 14 residues. The V end lost 4 bases, the J end lost 0 bases, and 11 bases lay between the germline ends. Germline CDR1 and CDR2: SGHRS and YFSETQ.

A few counts support this clonotype. The chain combines TRBV20-1 with TRBJ2-3, with 10 nucleotides matching TRBD2. CDR3 length: 15 residues. J gave up 1 base and V 3 bases, and 4 bases lay outside the gene matches. The germline V gene has CDR1 DFQATT and CDR2 SNEGSKA (reference sequence). CDR3 bases: TGCAGTGCTAGTCCCAGCGGGAGGGGCACAGATACGCAGTATTTT. It specifies CSASPSGRGTDTQYF.

The chain is built from TRBV20-1 and TRBJ2-3, with 10 bases fitting TRBD2. CDR3 size: 15 residues. Germline-derived CDR1 and CDR2 are DFQATT and SNEGSKA (reference sequence). V was pared by 2 bases and J by 10 bases, with 12 bases of the junction left unmatched. The CDR3 loop reads CSARLTSGANPAQYF. DNA for the CDR3: TGCAGTGCTAGACTTACTAGCGGGGCCAACCCTGCGCAGTATTTT.

The rearrangement links TRBV5-6 to TRBJ2-2, with D hard to call. This CDR3 has 14 residues. V lost 2 bases and J 4 bases, leaving 9 bases between the germline ends. CDR1 SGHDT and CDR2 YYEEEE come from the germline V gene. The chain's CDR3 is CASSFPLGTGELFF. CDR3 DNA: TGTGCCAGCAGCTTCCCGCTTGGCACCGGGGAGCTGTTTTTT.

V and J are TRBV27 and TRBJ1-3; TRBD1 is a possible D gene (6 bases). Deletions cut 5 bases from V and 2 bases from J, with 10 bases between. Germline CDR1 is MNHEY and CDR2 is SMNVEV (reference sequence). The CDR3 totals 14 residues. The CDR3 region has the DNA TGTGCCAGCAGTGCAGGGGCCGCTGGAAACACCATATATTTT. It is translated as CASSAGAAGNTIYF.

The rearrangement uses TRBV7-9 and TRBJ2-4; D is unclear. The length of the CDR3 is 14 residues. The V end lost 0 bases, the J end lost 6 bases, and 9 bases lay between the germline ends. The germline gives CDR1 SEHNR, CDR2 FQNEAQ (reference sequence). CDR3 region: CASSLAVTVNIQYF. DNA for the CDR3: TGTGCCAGCAGCTTAGCGGTGACCGTAAACATTCAGTACTTC.

V usage is TRBV25-1 and J usage is TRBJ1-1, with D possibly being TRBD1 (5 bases). V was trimmed by 3 bases and J by 1 base, leaving 9 bases between them. Germline lookup yields CDR1 MGHDK and CDR2 SYGVNS. This CDR3 has 14 amino acids. In DNA form, the CDR3 reads TGTGCCAGCAGTGACGCAGGGAGGAACACTGAAGCTTTCTTT. Its translation: CASSDAGRNTEAFF.

The CDR3 loop reads CAISDSKGLSIPPGGQFF. The DNA for the CDR3 is TGTGCCATCAGTGACTCCAAAGGACTATCAATTCCCCCTGGGGGGCAGTTCTTC. V usage is TRBV10-3 and J usage is TRBJ2-1, with D possibly TRBD2 on 6 matching bases. Trimming took off 3 bases at V and 12 bases at J, with 30 bases between the two ends. The CDR3 loop spans 18 amino acids. Germline CDR1 ENHRY, CDR2 SYGVKD.

The chain carries TRBV4-2 and TRBJ2-3; D could derive from TRBD1 or TRBD2 (5 bases each). V was cut by 4 bases and J by 2 bases, with 19 bases left in between. CDR3 length equals 17 residues. CDR1 and CDR2 from the germline V gene are LGHNA and YNFKEQ. CDR3 protein: CASSPEPPGPNTDTQYF. In DNA, the CDR3 is TGTGCCAGCAGCCCAGAACCGCCGGGACCAAACACAGATACGCAGTATTTT.

The V and J genes are TRBV4-2 and TRBJ2-4, with 7 bases lining up with TRBD1. Germline trimming cut 3 bases from V and 13 bases from J; bases unmatched to any gene: 9. The CDR3 sequence is 13 residues long. Germline CDR1 reads LGHNA; CDR2 reads YNFKEQ. In DNA form, the CDR3 reads TGTGCCAGCAGCCAGGACTTCGACAGGGCCCAGTACTTC. It translates to CASSQDFDRAQYF.

This sequence joins TRBV28 and TRBJ2-7, with 9 positions matching TRBD1. Per the germline V gene, CDR1 is MDHEN and CDR2 is SYDVKM. The CDR3 length is 14 residues. The V and J ends lost 6 bases and 4 bases, in that order; junction bases with no gene match: 7. CDR3 in DNA: TGTGCCAGCAGAGACAGGGGGTGGGAGTACGAGCAGTACTTC. It is translated as CASRDRGWEYEQYF. The whole variable domain, remainder taken from reference TRBV28 and TRBJ2-7, is DVKVTQSSRYLVKRTGEKVFLECVQDMDHENMFWYRQDPGLGLRLIYFSYDVKMKEKGDIPEGYSVSREKKERFSLILESASTNQTSMYLCASRDRGWEYEQYFGPGTRLTVT.

This rearrangement joins TRBV12-3 or TRBV12-4 to TRBJ1-5, with D unresolved. Trimming shortened V by 6 bases and J by 1 base, and 13 bases separated the two germline ends. The CDR3 is made up of 15 amino acids. The CDR3 nucleotides are TGTGCCAGCAGCCATAACAAAGGCAGCAATCAGCCCCAGCATTTT. Amino acid sequence: CASSHNKGSNQPQHF.

This clonotype has a handful of counts. The chain has TRBV4-2 and TRBJ1-6; TRBD1 matches 9 bases. This CDR3 region has 15 residues. Germline trimming cut 3 bases from V and 10 bases from J; bases unmatched to any gene: 7. Looked up from germline, CDR1 is LGHNA and CDR2 is YNFKEQ. Here the CDR3 DNA reads TGTGCCAGCAGCCAGGGGACAGGGAGTATCTCACCCCTCCACTTT. This gives the protein CASSQGTGSISPLHF.